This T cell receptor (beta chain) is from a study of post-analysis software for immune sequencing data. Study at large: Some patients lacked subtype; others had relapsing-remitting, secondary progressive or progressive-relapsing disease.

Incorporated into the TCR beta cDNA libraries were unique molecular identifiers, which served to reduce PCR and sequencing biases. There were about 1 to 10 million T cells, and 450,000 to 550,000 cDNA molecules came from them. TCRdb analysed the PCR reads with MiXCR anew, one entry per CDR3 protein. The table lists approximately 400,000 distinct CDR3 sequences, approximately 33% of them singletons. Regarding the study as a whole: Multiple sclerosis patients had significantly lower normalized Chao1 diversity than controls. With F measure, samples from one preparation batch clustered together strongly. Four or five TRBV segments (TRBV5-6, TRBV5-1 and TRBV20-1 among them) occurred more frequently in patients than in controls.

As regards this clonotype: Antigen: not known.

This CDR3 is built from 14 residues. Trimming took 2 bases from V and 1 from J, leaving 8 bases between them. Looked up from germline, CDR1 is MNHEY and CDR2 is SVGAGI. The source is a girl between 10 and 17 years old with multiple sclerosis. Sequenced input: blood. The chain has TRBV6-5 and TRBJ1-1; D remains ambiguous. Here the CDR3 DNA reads TGTGCCAGCAGTTACGGGCGGGCGAACACTGAAGCTTTCTTT. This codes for CASSYGRANTEAFF.